This T cell receptor beta chain was identified in a study of T cell responses to AZD1222 COVID-19 vaccine. Findings of the study overall: Clonal diversity may have been underestimated in mostly white British donors. Unmutated variant regions are reportedly the target of nearly half of TCRs that are spike-specific. Only a handful of individuals given AZD1222 were seropositive at baseline.

Worth noting for this clone: Its target is not known.

Only in-frame clones appear in the TCRdb table, and some are missing; sequencing was by immunoSEQ multiplex PCR. The data hold approximately 180,000 clones, with 70% to 90% observed a single time. The source material was peripheral blood, sampled 28 days after the second AZD1222 dose. This clonotype was sampled from an adult who received the AZD1222 COVID-19 vaccine.

CDR3 sequence (DNA): TGTGCCAGCAGCCCTCCCCCTACTAGCGGGAAAACCTACGAGCAGTACTTC. The encoded protein is CASSPPPTSGKTYEQYF. The rearrangement joins TRBV9 to TRBJ2-7; 10 nucleotides match TRBD2. Germline values: CDR1 SGDLS, CDR2 YYNGEE. V lost 4 bases, J lost 2 bases, and 12 bases stayed unmatched. CDR3 length: 17 amino acids.